These 27 T cell receptor beta chains share one sample of origin, sequenced in a study of T cell repertoires in cytomegalovirus infection. TCRdb processed the reads anew with MiXCR; each CDR3 protein has one entry. The data hold around 740,000 distinct CDR3 sequences, with 35% observed a single time. Sample: PBMCs. The receptors shown here come from a human donor in good health (CMV status not recorded). Some clones in this sample may be carry-over from other donors' samples.

This sequence joins TRBV2 and TRBJ2-2; D is possibly TRBD2 (6 bases). The germline V gene encodes CDR1 SNHLY and CDR2 FYNNEI. V lost 7 bases and J lost 4, with 19 bases in between. The CDR3 is made up of 16 amino acids. The CDR3 sequence is CASKPPAGRGTGELFF. In DNA form, the CDR3 reads TGTGCCAGCAAACCTCCCGCGGGAAGGGGCACCGGGGAGCTGTTTTTT.

This clonotype was seen just once. Compared with germline, one end of the junction differs, possibly owing to a read error. J is TRBJ2-5 and V is TRBV11-2; TRBD1 matches 7 bases. Per germline, CDR1 SGHAT and CDR2 FQNNGV. The CDR3 extends over 15 amino acids. In nucleotides, the CDR3 is TGTGACAGCAGCGCCCGACAGGGCCACCAAGAGACCCAGTACTTC. It translates to CDSSARQGHQETQYF.

The table lists this clonotype with a count of one. A single base separates this from a much larger clone, so it may be a read error. The chain is built from TRBV7-2 and TRBJ1-4, with TRBD1 matching 7 bases. The CDR3 extends over 15 amino acids. From germline, CDR1 is SGHTA and CDR2 FQGNSA. The ends lost 9 bases at V and 5 bases at J; junction bases unmatched: 12. In DNA, the CDR3 is TGTGCCAGACGAGAGGGGGCGTACGAAAATGAAAAACTGTTTTTT. Its translation is CARREGAYENEKLFF.

As to this clonotype: The final CDR3 position lacks the conserved phenylalanine or tryptophan, pointing to a likely read error. This sequence joins TRBV28 and TRBJ2-7; TRBD1 aligns across 9 bases. The V segment lost 5 bases and the J segment 2 bases; nucleotides outside the gene matches: 4. This CDR3 spans 14 amino acids. Germline-derived CDR1 and CDR2 are MDHEN and SYDVKM. The CDR3 protein is CASSGTGSAYEQYL. The CDR3 DNA follows: TGTGCCAGCAGTGGGACAGGGTCGGCCTACGAGCAGTACCTC.

This clonotype was seen only a few times. The chain is built from TRBV7-6 and TRBJ2-1; 10 bases match TRBD1. Germline loops: CDR1 SGHVS, CDR2 FNYEAQ. After removal of 5 bases from V and 8 bases from J, the junction contained 6 bases not matched to a gene. The CDR3 loop spans 14 amino acids. CDR3: CASSQPGTGDEQFF. The CDR3 nucleotides are TGTGCCAGCAGCCAACCCGGGACAGGGGATGAGCAGTTCTTC.

The J gene is TRBJ1-2, the V gene TRBV10-3; D ambiguous. CDR3 length: 10 residues. CDR1 is ENHRY and CDR2 is SYGVKD in the germline V gene. Trimming removed 10 bases at V and 10 bases at J, with 13 bases between. DNA for the CDR3: TGTGCCACCGGGCTGGTCCCCTACACCTTC. As protein: CATGLVPYTF.

The gene calls are TRBV4-1 and TRBJ1-4; D remains ambiguous. Between the trimmed V and J ends, which lost 6 bases and 2 bases, there was a span of 13 bases. The CDR3 runs to 15 residues. CDR1 is MGHRA, CDR2 YSYEKL, per germline. CDR3 protein: CASSPVGRTNEKLFF. DNA for the CDR3: TGCGCCAGCAGTCCCGTAGGGAGGACTAATGAAAAACTGTTTTTT.

This clonotype was counted ten times or more. J is TRBJ2-5 and V is TRBV20-1, with 11 bases identical to TRBD1. Germline V gene sequence: CDR1 DFQATT, CDR2 SNEGSKA (reference sequence). CDR3 length: 15 amino acids. J lost 2 bases, V lost 2 bases, and 4 bases had no gene match. This chain's CDR3 is CSARSWDRGQETQYF. Here the CDR3 DNA reads TGCAGTGCTAGATCTTGGGACAGGGGGCAAGAGACCCAGTACTTC.

The chain uses TRBV28 and TRBJ2-1, with D uncertain. Germline loops: CDR1 MDHEN, CDR2 SYDVKM. Trimming shortened V by 4 bases and J by 0 bases, and 16 bases separated the two germline ends. CDR3 length: 17 amino acids. CDR3 region: CASSSVAGPSSYNEQFF. The CDR3 region has the DNA TGTGCCAGCAGTTCCGTTGCCGGGCCTAGCTCCTACAATGAGCAGTTCTTC.

V usage is TRBV2 and J usage is TRBJ2-7; 8 bases are a match to TRBD1. Germline V lookup: CDR1 SNHLY, CDR2 FYNNEI. The junction had 13 bases not matched to a gene; V was cut back by 10 bases and J by 2 bases. CDR3 length: 15 amino acids. The CDR3 sequence is CAISRQDRVAYEQYF. The CDR3 DNA reads as TGTGCCATCTCGCGTCAGGACAGGGTTGCCTACGAGCAGTACTTC.

The CDR3 DNA reads as TGTGCCAGCAGCCCCCCTATGGGGAGCAGCACAGATACGCAGTATTTT. Residues: CASSPPMGSSTDTQYF. The genes are TRBV7-9 and TRBJ2-3, with a tentative D call TRBD2 (5 bases). Trimming took 5 bases from V and 0 from J, leaving 15 bases between them. This CDR3 comprises 16 residues. Germline V lookup: CDR1 SEHNR, CDR2 FQNEAQ (reference sequence).

The genes are TRBV4-1 and TRBJ1-1; D gene unclear. Germline CDR1 and CDR2: MGHRA and YSYEKL. V shed 0 bases and J shed 1 base, with 15 bases lying between them. CDR3 length: 17 residues. Written as DNA, the CDR3 is TGCGCCAGCAGCCAAGACCTCCCGCCGGCCACGAACACTGAAGCTTTCTTT. As protein: CASSQDLPPATNTEAFF.

The rearrangement joins TRBV7-9 to TRBJ2-3; 7 bases line up with TRBD1. Per the germline V gene, CDR1 is SEHNR and CDR2 is FQNEAQ (reference sequence). The CDR3 sequence is 13 residues long. V shed 6 bases, J shed 4 bases, and the junction held 4 bases outside the gene matches. CDR3 in amino acids: CASSKDRADTQYF. CDR3 DNA sequence: TGTGCCAGCAGTAAAGACAGGGCAGATACGCAGTATTTT. Full variable domain (missing parts from reference TRBV7-9 and TRBJ2-3): DTGVSQNPRHKITKRGQNVTFRCDPISEHNRLYWYRQTLGQGPEFLTYFQNEAQLEKSRLLSDRFSAERPKGSFSTLEIQRTEQGDSAMYLCASSKDRADTQYFGPGTRLTVL.

Comment on this clonotype: One base away lies a much larger clone, so this may be a sequencing read error. The V gene is TRBV7-8, the J gene TRBJ1-5; 9 positions agree with TRBD1. This CDR3 has 17 residues. Looked up from germline, CDR1 is SGHVS and CDR2 is FQNEAQ. The CDR3 region is CAISYLTGGQYRGPQHF. In DNA form, the CDR3 reads TGTGCCATCAGCTATTTGACAGGGGGTCAATACCGGGGGCCCCAGCATTTT.

The chain uses TRBV6-4 and TRBJ2-2; D uncertain. The CDR3 contains 14 residues. Trimming took off 5 bases at V and 6 bases at J, with 13 bases between the two ends. Germline V CDR1 and CDR2: MRHNA, SNTAGT. CDR3 residues: CASSWNSWAGELFF. CDR3 nucleotides: TGTGCCAGCAGTTGGAATAGCTGGGCCGGGGAGCTGTTTTTT.

This clonotype has just a few counts. The rearrangement links TRBV6-6 to TRBJ1-2; D is uncertain. The CDR3 covers 11 residues. Trimming left V 5 bases short and J 7 bases short, with 8 bases between. Germline V CDR1 and CDR2: MNHNY, SVGAGI (reference sequence). The CDR3 region is CASSTRLGYTF. For the CDR3, the DNA is TGTGCCAGCAGTACCCGACTTGGCTACACCTTC.

This chain links TRBV7-6 with TRBJ2-5; D is uncertain. This CDR3 has 13 residues. Deletions cut 0 bases from V and 5 bases from J, with 7 bases between. The germline V gene encodes CDR1 SGHVS and CDR2 FNYEAQ. The chain's CDR3 is CASSLAKGETQYF. The CDR3 nucleotides read TGTGCCAGCAGCTTAGCGAAAGGGGAGACCCAGTACTTC.

The chain joins TRBV7-8 to TRBJ2-7; 9 bases map to TRBD1. The germline CDR1 and CDR2 sequences are SGHVS and FQNEAQ. The CDR3 is 18 amino acids. V was clipped by 5 bases and J by 0 bases; unmatched bases: 14. The CDR3 DNA follows: TGTGCCAGCAGCACACCTCCTGGGGACAGGGCATCCTCCTACGAGCAGTACTTC. Translating gives CASSTPPGDRASSYEQYF. The whole variable domain, filled in from reference TRBV7-8 and TRBJ2-7, reads GAGVSQSPRYKVAKRGQDVALRCDPISGHVSLFWYQQALGQGPEFLTYFQNEAQLDKSGLPSDRFFAERPEGSVSTLKIQRTQQEDSAVYLCASSTPPGDRASSYEQYFGPGTRLTVT.

This clonotype occurred a few times. The V and J genes are TRBV7-2 and TRBJ1-4; 10 bases map to TRBD1. The V gene end was trimmed by 5 bases and the J gene end by 0 bases; junction bases not matched to a gene: 9. The CDR3 is 18 residues long. Germline-derived CDR1 and CDR2 are SGHTA and FQGNSA. The CDR3 sequence is CASSPLGQGGPTNEKLFF. In DNA form, the CDR3 reads TGTGCCAGCAGCCCCCTAGGACAGGGGGGTCCAACTAATGAAAAACTGTTTTTT.

The V call is TRBV20-1, the J call TRBJ1-1; tentatively, D is TRBD1 (6 bases). CDR1 is DFQATT and CDR2 is SNEGSKA in the germline V gene (reference sequence). Trimming pared 1 base from V and 4 bases from J, leaving 16 bases between. There are 15 residues in the CDR3. DNA of the CDR3: TGCAGTGCTAGAGGCTCTGGACAGTTAAGCACTGAAGCTTTCTTT. Translated, it gives CSARGSGQLSTEAFF.

This clonotype was observed at least ten times. The chain has TRBV7-8 and TRBJ1-2; the D gene is possibly TRBD1 (6 bases). Between the trimmed V and J ends, which lost 1 base and 11 bases, there was a span of 11 bases. Germline lookup yields CDR1 SGHVS and CDR2 FQNEAQ. CDR3 length: 12 residues. CDR3 coding DNA: TGTGCCAGCAGCTTAGGGGACACCTATTACACCTTC. This sequence encodes CASSLGDTYYTF.

This clonotype was seen a single time. V is TRBV6-5 and J is TRBJ2-1, with 7 bases identical to TRBD1. This CDR3 is 14 amino acids long. The V gene end was trimmed by 5 bases and the J gene end by 7 bases; junction bases not matched to a gene: 8. Looked up from germline, CDR1 is MNHEY and CDR2 is SVGAGI. CDR3 sequence: CASSRGLRRNEQFF. The CDR3 DNA reads TGTGCCAGCAGTAGGGGGCTACGAAGGAATGAGCAGTTCTTC.

This sequence joins TRBV6-2 or TRBV6-3 and TRBJ1-1; D unclear. V was trimmed by 0 bases and J by 1 base, leaving 12 bases between them. There are 16 residues in the CDR3. The germline V gene has CDR1 MNHEY and CDR2 SVGEGT. The CDR3 DNA is TGTGCCAGCAGTTACTCGATCATGGGGAGGAACACTGAAGCTTTCTTT. This codes for CASSYSIMGRNTEAFF.

This clonotype was recorded a few times. This rearrangement joins TRBV27 to TRBJ2-7, with D perhaps TRBD1 (6 bases). Trimming left V 3 bases short and J 6 bases short, with 21 bases between. Germline CDR1 and CDR2: MNHEY and SMNVEV (reference sequence). This CDR3 spans 16 amino acids. In DNA form, the CDR3 reads TGTGCCAGCAGTTTTTTAGAAACTGTGGGGGCGGGCGAGCAGTACTTC. It yields the protein CASSFLETVGAGEQYF.

In this sample, this clonotype turned up a few times. CDR3 bases: TGTGCCAGCAGTGCCTCGGGACAGTTCACCGGGGAGCTGTTTTTT. This sequence encodes CASSASGQFTGELFF. The rearrangement links TRBV6-4 to TRBJ2-2; 7 nucleotides line up with TRBD1. CDR3 length equals 15 residues. The junction had 6 bases not matched to a gene; V was cut back by 4 bases and J by 4 bases. Germline values: CDR1 MRHNA, CDR2 SNTAGT.

Note on this clonotype: An end of the junction differs from the germline gene, which may be a read error. This chain links TRBV4-1 with TRBJ2-7; a possible D gene is TRBD1 (8 bases). The CDR3 is 16 residues long. CDR1 and CDR2 (germline): MGHRA, YSYEKL. The CDR3 region has the DNA TGTGCCAGCAGCCGGCGGGGGACAGGTCACTCCTACGAGCAGTACTTC. Translation: CASSRRGTGHSYEQYF.

The table lists this clonotype with a count of one. The chain recombines TRBV15 with TRBJ1-1; D unclear. V was shortened by 1 base and J by 3 bases, with 12 bases between the two germline ends. The CDR3 runs to 15 residues. The germline CDR1 and CDR2 sequences are LNHNV and YYDKDF (reference sequence). The chain's CDR3 is CATSRGFDGDTEAFF. As DNA, the CDR3 is TGTGCCACCAGCAGAGGTTTTGACGGGGACACTGAAGCTTTCTTT.